This T cell receptor (beta chain) emerged from a study of CD8 T cells in Susac syndrome. The CDR3 is made up of 15 amino acids. V dropped 8 bases and J dropped 6 bases, with 21 bases sitting between them. Reverse transcription of roughly 0.5 to 1 ug RNA was carried out with random hexamers. TCRdb passed the immunoSEQ multiplex PCR reads through MiXCR, listing each CDR3 protein once. The table has under 200,000 distinct CDR3 sequences, approximately 95% seen once. Input material: CD8+ T cells from PBMCs. The TCR comes from a human donor with multiple sclerosis. The chain couples TRBV12-3 or TRBV12-4 to TRBJ2-3; D is possibly TRBD1 (6 bases). CDR3: CASHLGDTSVDTQYF. The CDR3 DNA sequence: TGTGCCAGCCACCTTGGGGACACCAGCGTGGATACGCAGTATTTT.